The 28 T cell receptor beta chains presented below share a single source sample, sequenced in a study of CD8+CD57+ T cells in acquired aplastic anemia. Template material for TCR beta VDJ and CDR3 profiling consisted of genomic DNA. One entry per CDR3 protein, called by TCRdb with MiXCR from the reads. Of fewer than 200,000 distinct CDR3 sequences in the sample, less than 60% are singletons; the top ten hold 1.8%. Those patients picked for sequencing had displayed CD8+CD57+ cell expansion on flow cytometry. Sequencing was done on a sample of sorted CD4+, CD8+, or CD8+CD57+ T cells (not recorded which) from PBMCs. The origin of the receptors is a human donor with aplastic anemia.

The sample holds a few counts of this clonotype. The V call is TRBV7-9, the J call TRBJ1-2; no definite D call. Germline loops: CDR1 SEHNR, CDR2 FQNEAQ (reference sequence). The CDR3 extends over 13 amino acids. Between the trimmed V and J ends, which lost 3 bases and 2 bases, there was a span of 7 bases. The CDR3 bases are TGTGCCAGCAGCTTTGTACAGAACTATGGCTACACCTTC. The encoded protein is CASSFVQNYGYTF.

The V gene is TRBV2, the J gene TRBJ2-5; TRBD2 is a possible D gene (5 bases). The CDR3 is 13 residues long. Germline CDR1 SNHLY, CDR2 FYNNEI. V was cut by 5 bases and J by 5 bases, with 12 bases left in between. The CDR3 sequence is CASSSGKAETQYF. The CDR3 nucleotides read TGTGCCAGCAGTAGCGGCAAAGCGGAGACCCAGTACTTC.

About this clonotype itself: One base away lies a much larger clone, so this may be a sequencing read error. The chain's CDR3 is CASSAPEGYTF. For the CDR3, the DNA is TGTGCCAGCAGCGCCCCGGAAGGCTACACCTTC. This chain links TRBV9 with TRBJ1-2, with no clear D. CDR1 is SGDLS and CDR2 is YYNGEE in the germline V gene. V lost 3 bases and J 8 bases, leaving 8 bases between the germline ends. The CDR3 runs to 11 residues.

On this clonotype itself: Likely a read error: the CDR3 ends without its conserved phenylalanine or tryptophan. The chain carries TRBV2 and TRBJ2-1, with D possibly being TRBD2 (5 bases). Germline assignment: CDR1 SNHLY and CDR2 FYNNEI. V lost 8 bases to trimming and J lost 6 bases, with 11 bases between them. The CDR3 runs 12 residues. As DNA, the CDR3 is TGTGCCAGCCAGGAGCGGACCAATGAGCAGTTCCTC. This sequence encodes CASQERTNEQFL.

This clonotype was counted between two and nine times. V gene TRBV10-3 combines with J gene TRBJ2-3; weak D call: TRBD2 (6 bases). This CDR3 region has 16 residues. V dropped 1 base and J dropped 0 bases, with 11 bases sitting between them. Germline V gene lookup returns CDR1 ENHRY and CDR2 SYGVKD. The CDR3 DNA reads TGTGCCATCAGTGAGTACCCCGCGGGAAGCACAGATACGCAGTATTTT. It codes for CAISEYPAGSTDTQYF.

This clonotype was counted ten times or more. The DNA for the CDR3 is TGCAGTGCTAGAGAGGGCCGCGGGCATCAGCCCCAGCATTTT. This codes for CSAREGRGHQPQHF. This sequence joins TRBV20-1 and TRBJ1-5, with D uncertain. V dropped 0 bases and J dropped 5 bases, with 11 bases sitting between them. The germline V gene encodes CDR1 DFQATT and CDR2 SNEGSKA (reference sequence). The CDR3 has 14 residues.

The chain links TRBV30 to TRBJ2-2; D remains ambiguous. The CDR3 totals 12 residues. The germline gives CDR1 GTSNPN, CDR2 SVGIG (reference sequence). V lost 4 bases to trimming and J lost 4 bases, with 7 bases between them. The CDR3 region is CAWKDFTGELFF. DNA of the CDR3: TGTGCCTGGAAGGATTTCACCGGGGAGCTGTTTTTT.

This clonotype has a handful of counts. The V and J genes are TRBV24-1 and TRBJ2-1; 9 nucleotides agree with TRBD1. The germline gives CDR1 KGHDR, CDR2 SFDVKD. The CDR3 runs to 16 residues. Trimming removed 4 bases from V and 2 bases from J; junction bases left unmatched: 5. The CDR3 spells CATSDSGQGTYNEQFF. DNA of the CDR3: TGTGCCACCAGTGACTCGGGACAGGGTACCTACAATGAGCAGTTCTTC.

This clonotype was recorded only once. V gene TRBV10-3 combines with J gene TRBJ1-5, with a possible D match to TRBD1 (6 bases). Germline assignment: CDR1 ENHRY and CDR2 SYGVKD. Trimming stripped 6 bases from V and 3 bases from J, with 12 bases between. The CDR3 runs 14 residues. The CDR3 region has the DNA TGTGCCATCAGCAACGGACAGAACAATCAGCCCCAGCATTTT. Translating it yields CAISNGQNNQPQHF.

CDR3 protein: CATSRDSGYPPYEQYF. CDR3 nucleotide sequence: TGTGCCACCAGCAGAGATTCCGGGTATCCTCCCTACGAGCAGTACTTC. This chain connects TRBV15 to TRBJ2-7; D gene uncertain. This CDR3 has 16 amino acids. Trimming left V 0 bases short and J 2 bases short, with 14 bases between. Germline lookup yields CDR1 LNHNV and CDR2 YYDKDF (reference sequence).

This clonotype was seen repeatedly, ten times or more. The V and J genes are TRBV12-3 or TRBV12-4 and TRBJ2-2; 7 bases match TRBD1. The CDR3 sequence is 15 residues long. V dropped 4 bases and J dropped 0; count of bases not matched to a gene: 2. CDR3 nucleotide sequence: TGTGCCAGCAGTTGGACAGGCCCGAACACCGGGGAGCTGTTTTTT. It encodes CASSWTGPNTGELFF.

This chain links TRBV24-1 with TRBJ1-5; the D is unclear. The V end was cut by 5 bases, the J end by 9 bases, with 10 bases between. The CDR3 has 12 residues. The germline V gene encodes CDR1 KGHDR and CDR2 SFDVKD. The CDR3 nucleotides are TGTGCCACCAGTGCTCAAGGTTGGCCCCAGCATTTT. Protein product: CATSAQGWPQHF.

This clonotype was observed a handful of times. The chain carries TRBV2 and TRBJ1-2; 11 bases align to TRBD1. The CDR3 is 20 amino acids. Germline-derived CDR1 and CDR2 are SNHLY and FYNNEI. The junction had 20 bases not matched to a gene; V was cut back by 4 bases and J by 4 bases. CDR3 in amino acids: CASSAGTGGTMIPPPYGYTF. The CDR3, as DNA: TGTGCCAGCAGTGCGGGGACAGGGGGAACTATGATTCCCCCCCCCTATGGCTACACCTTC.

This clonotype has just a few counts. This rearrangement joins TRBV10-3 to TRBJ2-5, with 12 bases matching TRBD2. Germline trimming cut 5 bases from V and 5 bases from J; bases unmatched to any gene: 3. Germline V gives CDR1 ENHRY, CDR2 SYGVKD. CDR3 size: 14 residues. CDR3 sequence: CAISPSGRGETQYF. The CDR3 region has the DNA TGTGCCATCAGTCCTAGCGGGAGGGGTGAGACCCAGTACTTC.

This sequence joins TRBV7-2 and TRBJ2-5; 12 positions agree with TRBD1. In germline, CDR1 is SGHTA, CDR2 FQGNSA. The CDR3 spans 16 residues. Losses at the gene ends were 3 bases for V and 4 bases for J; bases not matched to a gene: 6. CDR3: CASSLVGTGGAETQYF. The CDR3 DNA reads TGTGCCAGCAGCTTGGTAGGGACAGGGGGCGCAGAGACCCAGTACTTC.

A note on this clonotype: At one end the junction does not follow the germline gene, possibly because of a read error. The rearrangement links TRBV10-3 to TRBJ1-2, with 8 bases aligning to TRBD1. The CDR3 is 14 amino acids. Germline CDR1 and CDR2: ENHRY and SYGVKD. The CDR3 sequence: CAISEVQGAGDYAF. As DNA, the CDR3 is TGTGCCATCAGTGAGGTTCAGGGGGCCGGAGACTACGCCTTC.

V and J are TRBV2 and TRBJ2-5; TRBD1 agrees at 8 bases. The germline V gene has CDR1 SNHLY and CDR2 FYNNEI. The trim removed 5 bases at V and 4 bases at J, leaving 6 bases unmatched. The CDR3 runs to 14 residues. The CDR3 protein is CASSQRTGLETQYF. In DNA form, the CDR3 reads TGTGCCAGCAGTCAAAGGACAGGGCTAGAGACCCAGTACTTC.

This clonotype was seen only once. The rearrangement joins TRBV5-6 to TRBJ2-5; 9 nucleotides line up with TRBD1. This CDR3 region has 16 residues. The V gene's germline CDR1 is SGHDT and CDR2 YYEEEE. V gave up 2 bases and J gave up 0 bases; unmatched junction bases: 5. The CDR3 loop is CASSFGDRAYQETQYF. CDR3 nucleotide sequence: TGTGCCAGCAGCTTCGGGGACAGGGCATACCAAGAGACCCAGTACTTC.

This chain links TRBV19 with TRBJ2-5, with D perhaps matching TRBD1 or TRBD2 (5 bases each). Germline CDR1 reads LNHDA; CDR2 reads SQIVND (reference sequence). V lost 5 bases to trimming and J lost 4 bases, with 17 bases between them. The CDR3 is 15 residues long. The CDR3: CASSLRDGGTETQYF. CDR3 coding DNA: TGTGCCAGTAGTCTCCGGGACGGAGGTACAGAGACCCAGTACTTC.

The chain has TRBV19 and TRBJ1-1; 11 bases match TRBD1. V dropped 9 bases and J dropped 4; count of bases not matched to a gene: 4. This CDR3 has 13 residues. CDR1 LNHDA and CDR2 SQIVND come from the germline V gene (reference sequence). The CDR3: CARVGTGGTEAFF. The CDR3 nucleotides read TGTGCCAGGGTGGGGACAGGGGGCACTGAAGCTTTCTTT. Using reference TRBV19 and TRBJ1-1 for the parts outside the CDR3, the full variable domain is DGGITQSPKYLFRKEGQNVTLSCEQNLNHDAMYWYRQDPGQGLRLIYYSQIVNDFQKGDIAEGYSVSREKKESFPLTVTSAQKNPTAFYLCARVGTGGTEAFFGQGTRLTVV.

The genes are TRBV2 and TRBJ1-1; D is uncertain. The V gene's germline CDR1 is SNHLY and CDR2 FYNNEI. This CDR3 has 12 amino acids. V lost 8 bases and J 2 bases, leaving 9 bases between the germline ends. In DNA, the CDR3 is TGTGCCAGCTTGATCGGCAACACTGAAGCTTTCTTT. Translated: CASLIGNTEAFF.

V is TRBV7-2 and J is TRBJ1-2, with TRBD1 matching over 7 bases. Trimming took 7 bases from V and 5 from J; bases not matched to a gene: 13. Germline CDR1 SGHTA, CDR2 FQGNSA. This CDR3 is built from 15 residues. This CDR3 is CASTDRQGGGYGYTF. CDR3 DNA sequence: TGTGCCAGCACCGACCGACAGGGAGGAGGGTATGGCTACACCTTC.

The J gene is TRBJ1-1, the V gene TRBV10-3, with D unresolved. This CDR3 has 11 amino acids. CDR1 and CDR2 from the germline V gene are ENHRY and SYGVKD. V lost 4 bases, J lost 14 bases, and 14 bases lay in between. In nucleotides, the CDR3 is TGTGCCATCAGTGGTAGTGGGATACTGTTCTTT. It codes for CAISGSGILFF.

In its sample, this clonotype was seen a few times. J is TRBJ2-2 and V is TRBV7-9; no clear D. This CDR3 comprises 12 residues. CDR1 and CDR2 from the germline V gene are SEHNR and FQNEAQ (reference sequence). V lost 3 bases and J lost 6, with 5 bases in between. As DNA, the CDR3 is TGTGCCAGCAGCTTTGGGGCCGGGGAGCTGTTTTTT. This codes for CASSFGAGELFF.

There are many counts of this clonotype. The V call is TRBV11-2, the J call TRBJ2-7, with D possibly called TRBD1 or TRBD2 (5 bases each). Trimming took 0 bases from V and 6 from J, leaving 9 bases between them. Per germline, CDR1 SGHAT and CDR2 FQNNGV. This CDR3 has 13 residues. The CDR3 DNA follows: TGTGCCAGCAGCTTAGAATACGGGGCCGAGCAGTACTTC. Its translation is CASSLEYGAEQYF.

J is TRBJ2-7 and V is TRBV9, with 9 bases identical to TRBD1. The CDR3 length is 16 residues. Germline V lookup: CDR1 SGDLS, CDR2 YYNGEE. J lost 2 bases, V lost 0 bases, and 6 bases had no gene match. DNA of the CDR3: TGTGCCAGCAGCGTAGATACCGGGACAGGGACCTACGAGCAGTACTTC. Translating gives CASSVDTGTGTYEQYF. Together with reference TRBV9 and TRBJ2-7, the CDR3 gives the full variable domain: DSGVTQTPKHLITATGQRVTLRCSPRSGDLSVYWYQQSLDQGLQFLIQYYNGEERAKGNILERFSAQQFPDLHSELNLSSLELGDSALYFCASSVDTGTGTYEQYFGPGTRLTVT.

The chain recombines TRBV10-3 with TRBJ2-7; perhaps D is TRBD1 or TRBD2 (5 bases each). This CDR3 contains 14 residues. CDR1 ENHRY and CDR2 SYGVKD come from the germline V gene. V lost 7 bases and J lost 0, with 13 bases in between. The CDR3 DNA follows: TGTGCCATCACCAGGGACGGAGCCTCCTACGAGCAGTACTTC. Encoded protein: CAITRDGASYEQYF.

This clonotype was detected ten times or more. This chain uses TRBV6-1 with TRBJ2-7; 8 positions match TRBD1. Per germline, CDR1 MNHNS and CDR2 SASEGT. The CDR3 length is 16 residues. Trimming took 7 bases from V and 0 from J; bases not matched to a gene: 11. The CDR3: CASTPPRGPLSYEQYF. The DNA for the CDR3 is TGTGCCAGCACTCCACCCAGGGGGCCCCTCTCCTACGAGCAGTACTTC.